This entry concerns a single TCR beta chain. Through Arm-PCR of CDR3 regions and iRepertoire HTBI primers, TCR beta libraries were built. From the multiplex PCR reads, TCRdb called clonotypes with MiXCR, one entry per CDR3 protein. The repertoire consists of about 470,000 distinct CDR3 sequences, with around 14% occurring once and the leading ten covering over 15%. The CDR3 runs 14 residues. Trimming left V 1 base short and J 2 bases short, with 8 bases between. Germline V gene lookup returns CDR1 SGHNT and CDR2 YYREEE (reference sequence). The time point is: newly diagnosed GD, antithyroid drugs for less than 3 months. The TCR library was made from RNA that had been extracted from PBMCs in TRIzol. EDTA tubes received around 9.4 milliliters of collected peripheral blood. The data are from a study of regulatory T cells in long-lasting Graves disease. Study context: For a period under 3 months, newly diagnosed Graves' patients had taken antithyroid drugs.

These data are also associated with another study on T cells in Graves' hyperthyroidism and ophthalmopathy. From that study: Uncontrolled infection, other autoimmune disease, pregnancy or lactation disqualified patients from enrolment. Blood also carried most thyroid clonotypes expanded above 0.001.

The sequence was obtained from a woman aged 25-40 years with Graves disease. The chain carries TRBV5-4 and TRBJ2-3; D gene ambiguous. The material was peripheral blood mononuclear cells (PBMCs), obtained at new diagnosis, from a patient treated with antithyroid drugs. CDR3 nucleotides: TGTGCCAGCAGCTTGAGTAGCAACACAGATACGCAGTATTTT. This encodes CASSLSSNTDTQYF. The full variable domain, rest sourced from reference TRBV5-4 and TRBJ2-3, is ETGVTQSPTHLIKTRGQQVTLRCSSQSGHNTVSWYQQALGQGPQFIFQYYREEENGRGNFPPRFSGLQFPNYSSELNVNALELDDSALYLCASSLSSNTDTQYFGPGTRLTVL.